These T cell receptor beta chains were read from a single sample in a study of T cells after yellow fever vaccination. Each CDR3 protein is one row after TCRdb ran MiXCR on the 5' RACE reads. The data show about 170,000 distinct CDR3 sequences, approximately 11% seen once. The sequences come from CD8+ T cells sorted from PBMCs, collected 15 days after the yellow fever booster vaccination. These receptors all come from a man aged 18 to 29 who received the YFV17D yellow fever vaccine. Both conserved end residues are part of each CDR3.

CASSFDPTDTQYF TRBJ2-3 TRBV7-7
CASRISDGTEAFF TRBJ1-1 TRBV27
CASSSRTSGGPTDTQYF TRBJ2-3 TRBV27
CASSQEAPQGLDEQFF TRBJ2-1 TRBV4-3
CASSQGRHWNSPLHF TRBJ1-6 TRBV4-1
CASSQTGSTDTQYF TRBJ2-3 TRBV7-3
CASSPSLGGLHQPQHF TRBJ1-5 TRBV6-5
CSVDDGTSSYGQYF TRBJ2-3 TRBV29-1
CAISEQGNIQYF TRBJ2-4 TRBV10-3
CASSGPGGAGTQYF TRBJ2-5 TRBV4-1
CASSVRVNTEAFF TRBJ1-1 TRBV4-3
CASSQSDRGNEQFF TRBJ2-1 TRBV4-1
CASGPGQGLEQETQYF TRBJ2-5 TRBV12-5
CASSPRTVGTDTQYF TRBJ2-3 TRBV4-1
CASSSRAFYGYTF TRBJ1-2 TRBV27
CASSLVRAGDNEQFF TRBJ2-1 TRBV7-9
CASQTSGGAPDTQYF TRBJ2-3 TRBV27
CASSDGTGEAFF TRBJ1-1 TRBV6-4
CASTQGQGTYNEQFF TRBJ2-1 TRBV12-3/TRBV12-4
CASKQRGGLDEQFF TRBJ2-1 TRBV19